These 32 T cell receptor beta chains were all obtained from the same sample, sequenced in a study of control samples from healthy donors and cancer patients. Some clones are missing from TCRdb's copy, which holds only in-frame ones; the method was immunoSEQ multiplex PCR. Among around 130,000 clones listed, roughly 90% were seen once. Sequenced: PBMCs. These receptors were obtained from a man aged 45-65 years with head and neck cancer.

The rearrangement uses TRBV6-5 and TRBJ1-2; no definite D call. Per the germline V gene, CDR1 is MNHEY and CDR2 is SVGAGI. V was shortened by 4 bases and J by 8 bases, with 20 bases between the two germline ends. CDR3 length: 15 amino acids. CDR3 region: CASSSPWSRGIGYTF. CDR3 bases: TGTGCCAGCAGTTCCCCGTGGAGCCGTGGTATCGGCTACACCTTC.

This chain links TRBV29-1 with TRBJ1-1; no clear D. The germline V gene encodes CDR1 SQVTM and CDR2 ANQGSEA. V lost 6 bases, J lost 3 bases, and 11 bases lay in between. This CDR3 spans 12 amino acids. The CDR3 region has the DNA TGCAGCGTCTCCTGGGCCTACACTGAAGCTTTCTTT. It specifies CSVSWAYTEAFF.

The J gene is TRBJ1-5, the V gene TRBV2, with TRBD1 matching 8 bases. CDR3 size: 15 residues. Unmatched junction bases numbered 5, after V lost 4 bases and J lost 3 bases. Germline V gives CDR1 SNHLY, CDR2 FYNNEI. CDR3: CASSGTGSPNQPQHF. The CDR3, as DNA: TGTGCCAGCAGTGGGACAGGGAGTCCCAATCAGCCCCAGCATTTT.

The rearrangement links TRBV10-3 to TRBJ2-7; a weak D match, TRBD2 (6 bases). Germline V gene data show CDR1 as ENHRY and CDR2 as SYGVKD. Trimming pared 4 bases from V and 7 bases from J, leaving 8 bases between. The CDR3 covers 11 residues. The CDR3 sequence is CAISAREEQYF. The DNA for the CDR3 is TGTGCCATCAGTGCGCGGGAAGAGCAGTACTTC.

This clone was detected only a few times. The chain is built from TRBV11-2 and TRBJ1-3; a weak D match, TRBD1 (6 bases). CDR3 length equals 17 residues. Trimming left V 7 bases short and J 1 base short, with 20 bases between. Germline V gene sequence: CDR1 SGHAT, CDR2 FQNNGV. CDR3 in amino acids: CASTRGAGDRSGNTIYF. As DNA, the CDR3 is TGTGCCAGCACGAGAGGGGCAGGGGACCGATCTGGAAACACCATATATTTT.

The CDR3 sequence is CASSPTHFSDTQYF. The CDR3 DNA sequence: TGTGCCAGCAGCCCTACGCACTTCTCAGATACGCAGTATTTT. The gene calls are TRBV4-2 and TRBJ2-3, with D uncertain. The CDR3 is 14 amino acids. Germline V gives CDR1 LGHNA, CDR2 YNFKEQ. Trimming stripped 4 bases from V and 4 bases from J, with 12 bases between.

J is TRBJ1-2 and V is TRBV4-1; D not certain. Germline CDR1 MGHRA, CDR2 YSYEKL. This CDR3 has 15 residues. V lost 4 bases and J 0 bases, leaving 12 bases between the germline ends. The CDR3 here is CASSRTPAANYGYTF. CDR3 in DNA: TGCGCCAGCAGCCGAACTCCCGCGGCTAACTATGGCTACACCTTC.

The rearrangement links TRBV12-3 or TRBV12-4 to TRBJ2-7; 11 bases line up with TRBD2. After removal of 6 bases from V and 12 bases from J, the junction contained 10 bases not matched to a gene. There are 13 residues in the CDR3. The CDR3 protein is CASSPGLAVEGYF. The CDR3, as DNA: TGTGCCAGCAGCCCGGGACTAGCGGTCGAGGGGTACTTC.

The gene calls are TRBV27 and TRBJ1-1, with D unresolved. Trimming removed 5 bases from V and 1 base from J, with 11 bases in between. The CDR3 totals 14 residues. CDR1 and CDR2 from the germline V gene are MNHEY and SMNVEV (reference sequence). The CDR3 region has the DNA TGTGCCAGCAGTCCCTGGACCGGGAACACTGAAGCTTTCTTT. This sequence encodes CASSPWTGNTEAFF.

CDR3 in amino acids: CASSGGQQSTDTQYF. CDR3 coding DNA: TGTGCCAGCTCGGGGGGACAGCAAAGCACAGATACGCAGTATTTT. J is TRBJ2-3 and V is TRBV18, with a tentative D call TRBD1 (7 bases). CDR3 length: 15 amino acids. Per the germline V gene, CDR1 is KGHSH and CDR2 is LQKENI. V was clipped by 6 bases and J by 0 bases, with 13 bases between them.

V usage is TRBV27 and J usage is TRBJ1-1; D not resolved. V lost 0 bases and J 1 base, leaving 3 bases between the germline ends. Germline V gene lookup returns CDR1 MNHEY and CDR2 SMNVEV (reference sequence). The CDR3 runs to 13 residues. CDR3 protein: CASSLSWNTEAFF. The CDR3 DNA follows: TGTGCCAGCAGTTTATCCTGGAACACTGAAGCTTTCTTT.

The chain combines TRBV3-1 (or the pseudogene TRBV3-2) with TRBJ1-4, with unresolved D. The length of the CDR3 is 15 residues. The V end lost 0 bases, the J end lost 4 bases, and 9 bases lay between the germline ends. CDR1 and CDR2 from the germline V gene are LGHDT and YNNKEL (reference sequence). CDR3 loop: CASSQDPGFNEKLFF. The CDR3 DNA is TGTGCCAGCAGCCAAGACCCGGGATTTAATGAAAAACTGTTTTTT.

The CDR3, as DNA: TGTGCCATCAGTGGGGGACTAGCGGGCACCTACGAGCAGTACTTC. Amino acid sequence: CAISGGLAGTYEQYF. This chain uses TRBV10-3 with TRBJ2-7; 12 nucleotides agree with TRBD2. Germline CDR1 ENHRY, CDR2 SYGVKD. Trimming cost V 4 bases and J 2 bases; bases outside gene matches: 3. The CDR3 consists of 15 residues.

This chain connects TRBV6-2 or TRBV6-3 to TRBJ2-1; TRBD2 matches at 8 bases. Germline values: CDR1 MNHEY, CDR2 SVGEGT. This CDR3 region has 15 residues. V lost 2 bases, J lost 8 bases, and 8 bases stayed unmatched. The chain's CDR3 is CASSYPGGPGDEQFF. CDR3 bases: TGTGCCAGCAGTTACCCGGGAGGGCCGGGGGATGAGCAGTTCTTC.

In DNA, the CDR3 is TGTGCCAGCAAACAGGGGAGTCGTGGTACTGAAGCTTTCTTT. As protein: CASKQGSRGTEAFF. The chain has TRBV28 and TRBJ1-1; 7 bases map to TRBD1. With V trimmed by 7 bases and J by 5 bases, 10 bases remained unmatched. This CDR3 is built from 14 residues. Germline CDR1 reads MDHEN; CDR2 reads SYDVKM. The variable domain in full, completed from reference TRBV28 and TRBJ1-1, reads DVKVTQSSRYLVKRTGEKVFLECVQDMDHENMFWYRQDPGLGLRLIYFSYDVKMKEKGDIPEGYSVSREKKERFSLILESASTNQTSMYLCASKQGSRGTEAFFGQGTRLTVV.

V usage is TRBV27 and J usage is TRBJ2-1; D unresolved. This CDR3 comprises 13 residues. CDR1 and CDR2 from the germline V gene are MNHEY and SMNVEV (reference sequence). With 1 base removed from V and 3 bases from J, the gap between germline ends came to 4 bases. CDR3 bases: TGTGCCAGCAGTTTATTAGGCTACAATGAGCAGTTCTTC. It yields the protein CASSLLGYNEQFF.

This chain joins TRBV7-8 and TRBJ1-2; perhaps TRBD1 as D (5 bases). The CDR3 runs to 15 residues. The V and J ends lost 2 bases and 8 bases respectively, with 18 bases between them. CDR1 SGHVS and CDR2 FQNEAQ come from the germline V gene. In nucleotides, the CDR3 is TGTGCCAGCAGCTTAATGGGCAGGGAGGCCCGGGGCTACACCTTC. Translating it yields CASSLMGREARGYTF.

The V and J genes are TRBV11-2 and TRBJ1-4; D is undetermined. CDR1 and CDR2 (germline): SGHAT, FQNNGV. The CDR3 is 16 residues long. The V end was cut by 1 base, the J end by 8 bases, with 17 bases between. The DNA for the CDR3 is TGTGCCAGCAGCTTAGGAGATGGCCCGGTGGGGGAAAAACTGTTTTTT. Encoded protein: CASSLGDGPVGEKLFF.

CDR3 nucleotides: TGTGCCAGCAGTTCGTTGGTAGCGGCCTCCTACAATGAGCAGTTCTTC. This gives the protein CASSSLVAASYNEQFF. The gene calls are TRBV28 and TRBJ2-1, with D possibly being TRBD2 (6 bases). The germline V gene encodes CDR1 MDHEN and CDR2 SYDVKM. The CDR3 consists of 16 residues. Trimming pared 4 bases from V and 0 bases from J, leaving 13 bases between.

As for this clone: Other DNA sequences in the same sample also yield this CDR3. The V and J genes are TRBV10-3 and TRBJ2-1; possible D gene TRBD2, 5 bases. The CDR3 extends over 13 amino acids. Trimming pared 0 bases from V and 7 bases from J, leaving 7 bases between. Germline V gene data show CDR1 as ENHRY and CDR2 as SYGVKD. CDR3 nucleotide sequence: TGTGCCATCAGTGAGTCGGGCGGGAATGAGCAGTTCTTC. Translated: CAISESGGNEQFF.

The chain couples TRBV19 to TRBJ2-7; 8 positions match TRBD1. Germline CDR1 LNHDA, CDR2 SQIVND (reference sequence). CDR3 size: 14 residues. V dropped 3 bases and J dropped 4; count of bases not matched to a gene: 5. CDR3 residues: CASSIGDRLYEQYF. DNA for the CDR3: TGTGCCAGTAGTATTGGGGACAGGTTATACGAGCAGTACTTC.

This clone has only one observation. The chain joins TRBV5-1 to TRBJ1-1; D unresolved. Trimming stripped 4 bases from V and 1 base from J, with 14 bases between. The CDR3 loop spans 15 amino acids. Germline V gene sequence: CDR1 SGHRS, CDR2 YFSETQ. Here the CDR3 reads CASSPSNRANTEAFF. The CDR3, as DNA: TGCGCCAGCAGCCCTAGTAACCGAGCGAACACTGAAGCTTTCTTT.

The chain carries TRBV5-1 and TRBJ2-5; tentatively, D is TRBD2 (7 bases). The CDR3 loop spans 15 amino acids. In germline, CDR1 is SGHRS, CDR2 YFSETQ. V lost 4 bases and J 2 bases, leaving 15 bases between the germline ends. The CDR3 here is CASSVIGGAQETQYF. The CDR3 DNA reads TGCGCCAGCAGCGTGATAGGGGGGGCTCAAGAGACCCAGTACTTC.

The chain joins TRBV29-1 to TRBJ1-2, with D unresolved. The germline V and J ends were trimmed by 0 bases and 8 bases, with 13 bases remaining between them. Germline V CDR1 and CDR2: SQVTM, ANQGSEA. The CDR3 contains 13 residues. This CDR3 reads CSVEDVGSGGYTF. DNA of the CDR3: TGCAGCGTTGAAGATGTAGGGAGTGGGGGCTACACCTTC.

The rearrangement links TRBV5-4 to TRBJ2-7, with 11 bases fitting TRBD2. This CDR3 contains 16 residues. Per the germline V gene, CDR1 is SGHNT and CDR2 is YYREEE (reference sequence). J gave up 5 bases and V 0 bases, and 7 bases lay outside the gene matches. CDR3 bases: TGTGCCAGCAGCTTGGGTCTTAGCGGGAGGGAGCACGAGCAGTACTTC. This codes for CASSLGLSGREHEQYF.

The V and J genes are TRBV4-1 and TRBJ2-7; unclear D gene. Trimming left V 1 base short and J 6 bases short, with 10 bases between. This CDR3 is 13 amino acids long. Germline lookup yields CDR1 MGHRA and CDR2 YSYEKL. DNA of the CDR3: TGCGCCAGCAGCCAAGTATCAGGAGTCGAGCAGTACTTC. Its translation is CASSQVSGVEQYF.

This clone was counted once. V is TRBV15 and J is TRBJ1-5, with D perhaps matching TRBD1 (6 bases). Trimming stripped 3 bases from V and 5 bases from J, with 29 bases between. The germline V gene encodes CDR1 LNHNV and CDR2 YYDKDF (reference sequence). The CDR3 consists of 20 residues. The CDR3 sequence is CATSSFQVPGGAGVYQPQHF. The CDR3 bases are TGTGCCACCAGCAGTTTTCAGGTACCAGGAGGGGCAGGGGTGTATCAGCCCCAGCATTTT.

The chain couples TRBV7-9 to TRBJ1-3, with TRBD1 matching 10 bases. V lost 6 bases, J lost 3 bases, and 5 bases stayed unmatched. This CDR3 is built from 15 residues. Germline V gene data show CDR1 as SEHNR and CDR2 as FQNEAQ (reference sequence). This CDR3 is CASRATGGVGNTIYF. CDR3 in DNA: TGTGCCAGCAGAGCGACAGGGGGCGTTGGAAACACCATATATTTT. Using reference TRBV7-9 and TRBJ1-3 for the parts outside the CDR3, the full variable domain is DTGVSQNPRHKITKRGQNVTFRCDPISEHNRLYWYRQTLGQGPEFLTYFQNEAQLEKSRLLSDRFSAERPKGSFSTLEIQRTEQGDSAMYLCASRATGGVGNTIYFGEGSWLTVV.

V and J are TRBV3-1 (or the pseudogene TRBV3-2) and TRBJ1-1, with D possibly TRBD1 on 6 matching bases. Germline assignment: CDR1 LGHDT and CDR2 YNNKEL (reference sequence). The CDR3 contains 13 residues. V lost 4 bases to trimming and J lost 7 bases, with 13 bases between them. The CDR3 spells CASSPHGQSEAFF. The CDR3 region has the DNA TGTGCCAGCAGCCCCCACGGACAGAGTGAAGCTTTCTTT.

This chain links TRBV28 with TRBJ2-5; 9 bases are shared with TRBD1. Per the germline V gene, CDR1 is MDHEN and CDR2 is SYDVKM. V was clipped by 3 bases and J by 7 bases; unmatched bases: 15. This CDR3 is built from 17 residues. The CDR3 DNA follows: TGTGCCAGCAGTTTTGAATGGGGACAGGGATATGGGGGGACCCAGTACTTC. Translating gives CASSFEWGQGYGGTQYF.

The chain carries TRBV27 and TRBJ2-7; 11 bases line up with TRBD2. The CDR3 spans 21 residues. With V trimmed by 1 base and J by 0 bases, 17 bases remained unmatched. Germline CDR1 MNHEY, CDR2 SMNVEV (reference sequence). The CDR3, as DNA: TGTGCCAGCAGTTTATATCAACCAGAGCCCGATACTAGCGGGAGCTCCTACGAGCAGTACTTC. As protein: CASSLYQPEPDTSGSSYEQYF.

V and J are TRBV5-1 and TRBJ1-2, with a possible D match to TRBD1 (5 bases). This CDR3 has 14 residues. Trimming took off 7 bases at V and 3 bases at J, with 16 bases between the two ends. Germline V gene sequence: CDR1 SGHRS, CDR2 YFSETQ. The CDR3 sequence: CASRGQGLYYGYTF. The CDR3 DNA reads TGCGCCAGCCGCGGGCAGGGTCTCTACTATGGCTACACCTTC.